What follows are 26 T cell receptor beta chains derived from one specimen sequenced in a study of CD8+ T cells in alopecia areata. Treatment indicated: oral pan-JAK inhibitor, 5-10 mg twice daily. RNA was isolated and reverse transcribed to cDNA, the sequencing template. The method was immunoSEQ multiplex PCR; TCRdb's version includes in-frame clones alone and lacks a portion of them. The sample lists about 200,000 clones; more than 45% were seen once. The sequenced sample was CD4+ T cells sorted from blood, obtained at week 4, from a patient treated with tofacitinib. All receptors come from a human donor with alopecia areata.

V usage is TRBV29-1 and J usage is TRBJ1-1; 7 nucleotides agree with TRBD1. This CDR3 contains 12 residues. V was pared by 4 bases and J by 7 bases, with 6 bases of the junction left unmatched. Germline CDR1 reads SQVTM; CDR2 reads ANQGSEA. The CDR3 nucleotides read TGCAGCGTTGGTCCGACAGGGCTTGAAGCTTTCTTT. Translating it yields CSVGPTGLEAFF.

V usage is TRBV29-1 and J usage is TRBJ1-2, with D maybe TRBD1 (5 bases). The CDR3 is 14 residues long. Trimming removed 4 bases at V and 1 base at J, with 13 bases between. Germline CDR1 and CDR2: SQVTM and ANQGSEA. CDR3 protein: CSVVWTPVNYGYTF. The CDR3 nucleotides are TGCAGCGTTGTCTGGACACCTGTTAACTATGGCTACACCTTC.

The CDR3 nucleotides are TGCAGCGCAGGGGACAGACTTTTAGCCGGGGAGCTGTTTTTT. Translation gives CSAGDRLLAGELFF. V gene TRBV29-1 combines with J gene TRBJ2-2; 7 positions match TRBD1. CDR1 is SQVTM and CDR2 is ANQGSEA in the germline V gene. The CDR3 is 14 amino acids. Germline trimming cut 7 bases from V and 6 bases from J; bases unmatched to any gene: 11.

The chain is built from TRBV7-3 and TRBJ2-6; D might be TRBD2 (6 bases). The CDR3 has 18 residues. In germline, CDR1 is SGHTA, CDR2 FQGTGA. V dropped 1 base and J dropped 2 bases, with 15 bases sitting between them. CDR3 in DNA: TGTGCCAGCAGCTTAAGGCAGGAACTAGCAACTGGGGCCAACGTCCTGACTTTC. The encoded protein is CASSLRQELATGANVLTF.

The chain couples TRBV4-1 to TRBJ2-3; 9 bases match TRBD1. V dropped 2 bases and J dropped 6; count of bases not matched to a gene: 6. There are 15 residues in the CDR3. Per the germline V gene, CDR1 is MGHRA and CDR2 is YSYEKL. The CDR3 loop reads CASSQTGQGMDTQYF. The CDR3 region has the DNA TGCGCCAGCAGCCAAACGGGACAGGGTATGGATACGCAGTATTTT.

This clone came up a few times. The chain combines TRBV15 with TRBJ2-3; TRBD2 might be the D (7 bases). This CDR3 is 15 amino acids long. Trimming stripped 9 bases from V and 2 bases from J, with 18 bases between. Germline loops: CDR1 LNHNV, CDR2 YYDKDF (reference sequence). In DNA form, the CDR3 reads TGTGCCACGGCTTGGGGGCGGGGGCCCACAGATACGCAGTATTTT. This translates into CATAWGRGPTDTQYF.

The chain recombines TRBV2 with TRBJ2-1; 9 bases align to TRBD2. CDR1 is SNHLY, CDR2 FYNNEI, per germline. The CDR3 contains 12 residues. The ends lost 6 bases at V and 10 bases at J; junction bases unmatched: 4. CDR3 region: CASRGLAGEQFF. In DNA, the CDR3 is TGTGCCAGCAGGGGACTAGCTGGGGAGCAGTTCTTC.

This clone has more than one count but fewer than ten. This sequence joins TRBV4-3 and TRBJ2-1; 13 nucleotides match TRBD2. V was clipped by 2 bases and J by 3 bases; unmatched bases: 7. Germline V lookup: CDR1 LGHNA, CDR2 YSLEER. This CDR3 is 18 amino acids long. For the CDR3, the DNA is TGCGCCAGCAGCCAATCCCTACTAGCGGGGGGGCACTACAATGAGCAGTTCTTC. This encodes CASSQSLLAGGHYNEQFF.

J is TRBJ2-4 and V is TRBV18; D gene unclear. The CDR3 contains 15 residues. Trimming pared 0 bases from V and 2 bases from J, leaving 8 bases between. CDR1 is KGHSH, CDR2 LQKENI, per germline. CDR3: CASSPPMTTKNIQYF. As DNA, the CDR3 is TGTGCCAGCTCACCACCGATGACGACCAAAAACATTCAGTACTTC.

The V and J genes are TRBV5-6 and TRBJ1-1, with TRBD1 matching over 9 bases. V dropped 1 base and J dropped 5; count of bases not matched to a gene: 3. The CDR3 is 14 residues long. Germline values: CDR1 SGHDT, CDR2 YYEEEE. The CDR3 DNA reads as TGTGCCAGCAGCTTGAGGACAGGGGTAACTGAAGCTTTCTTT. It translates to CASSLRTGVTEAFF.

The chain joins TRBV10-3 to TRBJ1-5, with D perhaps TRBD1 (5 bases). CDR1 is ENHRY and CDR2 is SYGVKD in the germline V gene. This CDR3 has 16 amino acids. Trimming took off 0 bases at V and 2 bases at J, with 11 bases between the two ends. The CDR3 bases are TGTGCCATCAGTGAGTCAACCGGCAGGGGCAATCAGCCCCAGCATTTT. Residues: CAISESTGRGNQPQHF.

This clone is a singleton in its sample. The chain uses TRBV6-6 and TRBJ2-7; D is unresolved. In germline, CDR1 is MNHNY, CDR2 SVGAGI (reference sequence). The CDR3 runs 16 residues. The V gene lost 6 bases and the J gene lost 0 bases, with 18 bases spanning the gap. CDR3 coding DNA: TGTGCCAGCAGCCTCTTCGGGTACGAAACCTCCTACGAGCAGTACTTC. Amino acids: CASSLFGYETSYEQYF.

The V gene is TRBV11-3, the J gene TRBJ1-1; D unresolved. Germline V CDR1 and CDR2: SGHNT, YENEEA. The CDR3 runs to 13 residues. Trimming left V 0 bases short and J 1 base short, with 3 bases between. CDR3 in amino acids: CASSLESNTEAFF. CDR3 DNA sequence: TGTGCCAGCAGCTTAGAGTCGAACACTGAAGCTTTCTTT.

The gene calls are TRBV11-2 and TRBJ2-7; 7 bases match TRBD1. V gave up 1 base and J gave up 7 bases; unmatched junction bases: 7. The CDR3 length is 14 residues. Germline CDR1 and CDR2: SGHAT and FQNNGV. The CDR3 protein is CASSLVVRGQEQYF. The DNA for the CDR3 is TGTGCCAGCAGCTTAGTGGTTAGGGGGCAGGAGCAGTACTTC. Based on the CDR3 plus reference TRBV11-2 and TRBJ2-7, the full variable domain is EAGVAQSPRYKIIEKRQSVAFWCNPISGHATLYWYQQILGQGPKLLIQFQNNGVVDDSQLPKDRFSAERLKGVDSTLKIQPAKLEDSAVYLCASSLVVRGQEQYFGPGTRLTVT.

This clone was detected once. The chain has TRBV9 and TRBJ2-2; no clear D. This CDR3 spans 17 amino acids. Germline CDR1 is SGDLS and CDR2 is YYNGEE. Between the trimmed V and J ends, which lost 0 bases and 3 bases, there was a span of 15 bases. CDR3 amino acids: CASSVVGGSIYTGELFF. The DNA for the CDR3 is TGTGCCAGCAGCGTAGTGGGTGGTTCGATATACACCGGGGAGCTGTTTTTT.

This clone occurred once. The V gene is TRBV29-1, the J gene TRBJ1-2; D may be TRBD1 (6 bases). The germline V gene encodes CDR1 SQVTM and CDR2 ANQGSEA. V shed 1 base and J shed 4 bases, with 10 bases lying between them. This CDR3 has 13 amino acids. The CDR3 region has the DNA TGCAGCGTTGAAGGGGGGCAGGTCTATGGCTACACCTTC. Encoded protein: CSVEGGQVYGYTF.

V and J are TRBV27 and TRBJ1-2; 10 positions match TRBD1. The CDR3 has 15 residues. CDR1 is MNHEY, CDR2 SMNVEV, per germline (reference sequence). V lost 3 bases, J lost 2 bases, and 3 bases stayed unmatched. Written as DNA, the CDR3 is TGTGCCAGCAGTTTGTCGGGACAGGGGAACTATGGCTACACCTTC. This gives the protein CASSLSGQGNYGYTF.

With respect to this clone: Other nucleotide sequences from this sample produce the same CDR3. This rearrangement joins TRBV29-1 to TRBJ1-1; no definite D call. The CDR3 loop spans 11 amino acids. V shed 6 bases and J shed 1 base, with 6 bases lying between them. CDR1 is SQVTM and CDR2 is ANQGSEA in the germline V gene. The CDR3 DNA reads as TGCAGCGTGCAGAGGAACACTGAAGCTTTCTTT. The encoded protein is CSVQRNTEAFF.

V gene TRBV4-2 combines with J gene TRBJ2-1; the match to TRBD2 covers 9 bases. The CDR3 loop spans 16 amino acids. Germline assignment: CDR1 LGHNA and CDR2 YNFKEQ. The trim removed 0 bases at V and 3 bases at J, leaving 3 bases unmatched. CDR3 nucleotide sequence: TGTGCCAGCAGCCAAGACCTAGCGGGGAACTACAATGAGCAGTTCTTC. Protein: CASSQDLAGNYNEQFF.

This clone turned up a few times. The chain couples TRBV30 to TRBJ1-2, with D uncertain. Germline V gene data show CDR1 as GTSNPN and CDR2 as SVGIG (reference sequence). This CDR3 comprises 12 residues. V gave up 5 bases and J gave up 5 bases, with 12 bases separating them. The CDR3 nucleotides read TGTGCCTGGGGCCGCGAGCGATATGGCTACACCTTC. Its protein product is CAWGRERYGYTF.

A few counts support this clone. The chain couples TRBV7-8 to TRBJ2-2, with 10 bases matching TRBD2. The CDR3 is made up of 15 amino acids. The germline gives CDR1 SGHVS, CDR2 FQNEAQ. Trimming cost V 6 bases and J 1 base; bases outside gene matches: 2. As DNA, the CDR3 is TGTGCCAGCAGAACTAGCGGGGAGAACACCGGGGAGCTGTTTTTT. It specifies CASRTSGENTGELFF.

This clone was seen just once. This chain uses TRBV19 with TRBJ1-6, with D possibly matching TRBD1 (5 bases). Deletions cut 4 bases from V and 5 bases from J, with 15 bases between. The germline V gene encodes CDR1 LNHDA and CDR2 SQIVND (reference sequence). The CDR3 consists of 16 residues. CDR3 loop: CASSNGWKGNNSPLHF. The CDR3 DNA follows: TGTGCCAGTAGTAACGGATGGAAGGGGAATAATTCACCCCTCCACTTT.

A few counts support this clone. The chain has TRBV2 and TRBJ2-7, with D unresolved. The V and J ends lost 9 bases and 0 bases respectively, with 15 bases between them. Per germline, CDR1 SNHLY and CDR2 FYNNEI. This CDR3 region has 14 residues. The CDR3 here is CASKITESSYEQYF. DNA for the CDR3: TGTGCCAGTAAGATAACAGAGAGCTCCTACGAGCAGTACTTC.

The gene calls are TRBV6-5 and TRBJ2-3; 7 nucleotides line up with TRBD2. Trimming took 6 bases from V and 6 from J; bases not matched to a gene: 9. The germline V gene encodes CDR1 MNHEY and CDR2 SVGAGI. This CDR3 comprises 14 residues. CDR3 nucleotide sequence: TGTGCCAGCAGCCCGGGAGGCTTTGGGGATACGCAGTATTTT. Its protein is CASSPGGFGDTQYF.

The rearrangement uses TRBV30 and TRBJ2-1; tentatively, D is TRBD2 (5 bases). The CDR3 has 14 residues. V was cut by 0 bases and J by 4 bases, with 10 bases left in between. CDR1 is GTSNPN, CDR2 SVGIG, per germline (reference sequence). The CDR3 nucleotides read TGTGCCTGGAGTGTGGGCGGAGGATACAATGAGCAGTTCTTC. Translating gives CAWSVGGGYNEQFF. Complete variable domain (other parts from reference TRBV30 and TRBJ2-1): SQTIHQWPATLVQPVGSPLSLECTVEGTSNPNLYWYRQAAGRGLQLLFYSVGIGQISSEVPQNLSASRPQDRQFILSSKKLLLSDSGFYLCAWSVGGGYNEQFFGPGTRLTVL.

The chain has TRBV5-1 and TRBJ1-1; the D is unclear. The V end was cut by 5 bases, the J end by 2 bases, with 13 bases between. Per the germline V gene, CDR1 is SGHRS and CDR2 is YFSETQ. CDR3 length: 14 amino acids. The CDR3 DNA reads as TGCGCCAGCAGACCCGACGTCGGTAACACTGAAGCTTTCTTT. This encodes CASRPDVGNTEAFF.